This T cell receptor beta chain was observed in a study of OX40 agonist ivuxolimab in advanced cancers. Study summary: Ivuxolimab, an antibody acting as an agonist of OX40 (CD134), was used to treat patients. Whole-study results and caveats: Circulating CD4+ and CD8+ T cells showed clonal expansion by week 6 at 0.1 to 3.0 mg/kg.

Blood specimens came from baseline, cycle 4 day 1, and cycle 7 day 1. In regard to this clone: Its target is not known.

Profiled with immunoSEQ multiplex PCR; TCRdb holds only in-frame clones, not every one. The repertoire holds about 76,000 clones, with around 86% as singletons. CDR3 length: 16 residues. Between the trimmed V and J ends, which lost 1 base and 3 bases, there was a span of 14 bases. Germline CDR1 and CDR2: SGHRS and YFSETQ. The TCR sequence derives from an adult with an advanced solid tumor such as melanoma, head and neck, liver or kidney cancer. The gene calls are TRBV5-1 and TRBJ2-1, with D possibly TRBD2 on 6 matching bases. Sequencing was performed on CD4+ or CD8+ T cells sorted from blood, taken in a trial of the OX40 agonist ivuxolimab. The CDR3 is CASSLFTGVRYNEQFF. Written as DNA, the CDR3 is TGCGCCAGCAGCTTGTTCACGGGGGTACGCTACAATGAGCAGTTCTTC.